Below, 19 T cell receptor beta chains from the same sample are listed, as sequenced in a study of cytomegalovirus exposure and HLA in healthy donors. PCR employed 60 Vbeta and 13 Jbeta primers. Data came from immunoSEQ multiplex PCR; TCRdb stores just in-frame clones and leaves some out. The table lists roughly 82,000 clones. The specimen sequenced was PBMCs. The receptors stem from an older woman in good health and CMV-seronegative.

V and J are TRBV7-9 and TRBJ2-3, with 13 bases that match TRBD2. The CDR3 contains 17 residues. Germline trimming cut 5 bases from V and 2 bases from J; bases unmatched to any gene: 7. The germline V gene encodes CDR1 SEHNR and CDR2 FQNEAQ (reference sequence). This CDR3 is CASSLGTSGIFTDTQYF. In nucleotides, the CDR3 is TGTGCCAGCAGCCTAGGGACTAGCGGGATTTTCACAGATACGCAGTATTTT.

The genes are TRBV7-8 and TRBJ1-3; D gene uncertain. This CDR3 contains 14 residues. V gave up 6 bases and J gave up 0 bases, with 9 bases separating them. The V gene's germline CDR1 is SGHVS and CDR2 FQNEAQ. CDR3 bases: TGTGCCAGCAGATTGGCATACTCTGGAAACACCATATATTTT. Encoded protein: CASRLAYSGNTIYF.

The chain has TRBV27 and TRBJ1-2; TRBD1 is a possible D gene (5 bases). The ends were cut back, 3 bases at V and 2 bases at J, with 13 bases in the middle. This CDR3 has 15 amino acids. Germline loops: CDR1 MNHEY, CDR2 SMNVEV (reference sequence). Here the CDR3 reads CASSLGIGGNYGYTF. In nucleotides, the CDR3 is TGTGCCAGCAGTTTGGGGATCGGGGGGAACTATGGCTACACCTTC.

The chain uses TRBV10-1 and TRBJ2-7; possible D gene TRBD1, 7 bases. V dropped 9 bases and J dropped 6 bases, with 12 bases sitting between them. In germline, CDR1 is WNHNN, CDR2 SYGVQD (reference sequence). The CDR3 extends over 11 amino acids. The DNA of the CDR3 is TGCGCCAGTTCAGGGGGGTTCGAGCAGTACTTC. It is translated as CASSGGFEQYF.

The CDR3 loop reads CASSASGRLAEQYF. The CDR3 coding sequence is TGTGCCAGCAGTGCAAGCGGGAGACTTGCCGAGCAGTACTTC. The rearrangement joins TRBV6-5 to TRBJ2-7, with 8 bases aligning to TRBD2. The junction had 9 bases not matched to a gene; V was cut back by 5 bases and J by 6 bases. CDR3 length equals 14 residues. Germline V gene lookup returns CDR1 MNHEY and CDR2 SVGAGI.

The chain has TRBV7-9 and TRBJ2-5; 9 nucleotides agree with TRBD1. The CDR3 spans 14 residues. CDR1 is SEHNR, CDR2 FQNEAQ, per germline (reference sequence). The V segment lost 4 bases and the J segment 5 bases; nucleotides outside the gene matches: 5. The CDR3 DNA reads as TGTGCCAGCAGCTCCTACAGGGGGCAGGAGACCCAGTACTTC. Translated: CASSSYRGQETQYF.

This sequence joins TRBV6-6 and TRBJ1-4, with 7 bases that match TRBD1. The CDR3 length is 14 residues. The V and J ends lost 6 bases and 5 bases, in that order; junction bases with no gene match: 6. CDR1 and CDR2 from the germline V gene are MNHNY and SVGAGI (reference sequence). The CDR3 sequence: CASRRDRANEKLFF. The CDR3 DNA is TGTGCCAGCAGACGAGACAGGGCCAATGAAAAACTGTTTTTT.

The rearrangement joins TRBV29-1 to TRBJ2-5; 10 bases match TRBD2. The CDR3 runs 14 residues. Germline trimming cut 6 bases from V and 1 base from J; bases unmatched to any gene: 5. From germline, CDR1 is SQVTM and CDR2 ANQGSEA. For the CDR3, the DNA is TGCAGCGTGAGACTAGCGGGTATCCAAGAGACCCAGTACTTC. Translating gives CSVRLAGIQETQYF.

The rearrangement joins TRBV4-2 to TRBJ1-5; possibly TRBD1 for D (5 bases). V lost 0 bases and J 11 bases, leaving 14 bases between the germline ends. The CDR3 totals 14 residues. Germline V gene data show CDR1 as LGHNA and CDR2 as YNFKEQ. CDR3 nucleotide sequence: TGTGCCAGCAGCCAAGATCCGGGGGTTGGGACCCAGCATTTT. It translates to CASSQDPGVGTQHF.

This clone is medium-sized by frequency. The V and J genes are TRBV19 and TRBJ1-4; 8 positions agree with TRBD1. From germline, CDR1 is LNHDA and CDR2 SQIVND (reference sequence). The length of the CDR3 is 15 residues. Trimming removed 0 bases from V and 7 bases from J; junction bases left unmatched: 4. CDR3 amino acids: CASSIEGQAFEKLFF. CDR3 in DNA: TGTGCCAGTAGTATAGAGGGACAGGCTTTTGAAAAACTGTTTTTT.

The J gene is TRBJ2-7, the V gene TRBV30; D not resolved. The CDR3 loop spans 12 amino acids. Trimming cost V 2 bases and J 3 bases, with 8 bases left between them. Germline CDR1 is GTSNPN and CDR2 is SVGIG (reference sequence). The CDR3: CAWSWAHYEQYF. The CDR3 DNA sequence: TGTGCCTGGAGTTGGGCACACTACGAGCAGTACTTC.

V is TRBV15 and J is TRBJ2-5, with TRBD1 matching over 11 bases. V was clipped by 6 bases and J by 5 bases; unmatched bases: 8. The CDR3 runs 15 residues. Germline CDR1 is LNHNV and CDR2 is YYDKDF (reference sequence). The CDR3 region has the DNA TGTGCCACCAGTGAACGGACAGGGGGCCGGGAGACCCAGTACTTC. Its protein product is CATSERTGGRETQYF.

This chain links TRBV18 with TRBJ2-7; 8 bases fit TRBD1. This CDR3 spans 13 amino acids. V shed 3 bases, J shed 5 bases, and the junction held 3 bases outside the gene matches. The germline V gene encodes CDR1 KGHSH and CDR2 LQKENI. The CDR3: CASSPMTGDEQYF. CDR3 bases: TGTGCCAGCTCACCTATGACAGGGGACGAGCAGTACTTC.

The chain couples TRBV19 to TRBJ2-7, with 7 bases that match TRBD2. This CDR3 has 17 amino acids. Germline CDR1 and CDR2: LNHDA and SQIVND (reference sequence). The V segment lost 1 base and the J segment 5 bases; nucleotides outside the gene matches: 14. The CDR3 DNA reads as TGTGCCAGTAGTATAGCCCTGGGAGCGGGAAAAACCCACGAGCAGTACTTC. This gives the protein CASSIALGAGKTHEQYF.

This chain joins TRBV28 and TRBJ2-3; 7 bases map to TRBD1. This CDR3 has 15 amino acids. Germline V CDR1 and CDR2: MDHEN, SYDVKM. V was clipped by 7 bases and J by 0 bases; unmatched bases: 7. The CDR3 is CASKQGSTSTDTQYF. The CDR3 nucleotides read TGTGCCAGCAAACAGGGGAGTACTAGCACAGATACGCAGTATTTT.

V gene TRBV7-2 combines with J gene TRBJ2-2; unclear D gene. The CDR3 has 13 residues. Germline CDR1 SGHTA, CDR2 FQGNSA. V lost 4 bases and J lost 4, with 7 bases in between. Here the CDR3 reads CASSYHSTGELFF. The DNA of the CDR3 is TGTGCCAGCAGCTATCACAGCACCGGGGAGCTGTTTTTT.

This CDR3 reads CASASGLAGGQARDEQFF. The CDR3 bases are TGTGCCAGTGCTTCGGGACTAGCGGGAGGACAAGCTAGGGATGAGCAGTTCTTC. The chain joins TRBV19 to TRBJ2-1; TRBD2 matches at 15 bases. J lost 8 bases, V lost 8 bases, and 16 bases had no gene match. Per the germline V gene, CDR1 is LNHDA and CDR2 is SQIVND (reference sequence). The length of the CDR3 is 18 residues.

With respect to this clone: Germline is not matched at one junction end, which may reflect a read error. The same CDR3 also results from other DNA sequences found in this sample. The chain links TRBV6-1 to TRBJ1-6; D is undetermined. Germline CDR1 reads MNHNS; CDR2 reads SASEGT. CDR3 length: 14 amino acids. The CDR3 is CASRPTVNNSPLHF. CDR3 bases: TGCGCCAGCAGGCCCACAGTTAATAATTCACCCCTCCACTTT.

As DNA, the CDR3 is TGCGCCAGCAGTGAGGCAGGGGATCGTCAGCCCCAGCATTTT. It codes for CASSEAGDRQPQHF. V and J are TRBV10-1 and TRBJ1-5; D perhaps matches TRBD1 (6 bases). From germline, CDR1 is WNHNN and CDR2 SYGVQD (reference sequence). Trimming took off 2 bases at V and 6 bases at J, with 11 bases between the two ends. This CDR3 is built from 14 residues.